The rows below give T cell receptor beta chains drawn from one sample of a study of blood T cell repertoires in COVID-19. The method was immunoSEQ multiplex PCR; TCRdb's version includes in-frame clones alone and lacks a portion of them. The table has some 260,000 clones, about nine tenths seen once. Sequencing was done on a sample of PBMCs or T cells enriched from blood (not recorded which). The receptors stem from a woman younger than 45 with acute COVID-19. CDR3s include the opening cysteine and the closing phenylalanine or tryptophan. A D gene is named only where the DNA matches it firmly. Clone size is given for some rows only: seen once, a few or many times, or a class if the clone is expanded.

TRBJ1-1 | . | TRBD1 | TRBV19 | TGTGCCAGTAGTATAGAGATCTTTGGGGCAGGGGGCCTGAACACTGAAGCTTTCTTT | CASSIEIFGAGGLNTEAFF
TRBJ2-2 | . | . | TRBV29-1 | TGCAGCGTTGAAGGGGAGAGGCGAGCGAACACCGGGGAGCTGTTTTTT | CSVEGERRANTGELFF
TRBJ2-5 | . | . | TRBV5-5 | TGTGCCAGCAGCTTGCAGGGGGAGACCCAGTACTTC | CASSLQGETQYF
TRBJ2-7 | . | . | TRBV5-4 | TGTGCCAGCAGCTTGACTCCGCGGGGCGAGCAGTACTTC | CASSLTPRGEQYF
TRBJ1-2 | . | . | TRBV5-6 | TGTGCCAGCAGCTTGACGGAGCCACCCTATGGCTACACCTTC | CASSLTEPPYGYTF
TRBJ2-1 | . | TRBD2 | TRBV7-2 | TGTGCCAGCAGCCTCCAACTAGCGGCAAAGCAGTTCTTC | CASSLQLAAKQFF
TRBJ2-6 | . | . | TRBV9 | TGTGCCAGCAGCGCACTCCCGTTAGACAGTTCCCTCTCTGGGGCCAACGTCCTGACTTTC | CASSALPLDSSLSGANVLTF
TRBJ1-2 | . | . | TRBV4-3 | TGCGCCAGCAGCCAGTTAGGGCAGGGGACCTATGGCTACACCTTC | CASSQLGQGTYGYTF
TRBJ1-5 | . | . | TRBV2 | TGTGCCCTCCCCCCGCTAGCGAAGGTCGATCAGCCCCAGCATTTT | CALPPLAKVDQPQHF
TRBJ2-1 | . | TRBD2 | TRBV14 | TGTGCCAGCAGCCGTAGCGGGGGTCCCTACAATGAGCAGTTCTTC | CASSRSGGPYNEQFF
TRBJ2-1 | . | . | TRBV7-9 | TGTGCCAGCAGCTCCAGTTATGATGTCAACAATGAGCAGTTCTTC | CASSSSYDVNNEQFF
TRBJ2-1 | . | TRBD1 | TRBV30 | TGTGCCTGGAGTGCCGGGTCGGGACAGGGGGCGCTTGGTGAGCAGTTCTTC | CAWSAGSGQGALGEQFF
TRBJ2-1 | . | . | TRBV6-2/TRBV6-3 | TGTGCCAGCAGCAGACTGGATTACAATGAGCAGTTCTTC | CASSRLDYNEQFF
TRBJ2-1 | . | TRBD2 | TRBV3-1/TRBV3-2 | TGTGCCAGCAGCCTGGTAGCGGGGGGGTATAGTGAGCAGTTCTTC | CASSLVAGGYSEQFF
TRBJ2-3 | once | TRBD2 | TRBV2 | TGTGCCAGCAAGAGCGGGAGAGAATATACGCAGTATTTT | CASKSGREYTQYF
TRBJ2-1 | . | TRBD2 | TRBV3-1/TRBV3-2 | TGTGCCAGCAGCCAGGGCGGGGGGATTTACAATGAGCAGTTCTTC | CASSQGGGIYNEQFF
TRBJ2-2 | . | . | TRBV6-4 | TGTGCCAGCAGCAGACTTACGAACACCGGGGAGCTGTTTTTT | CASSRLTNTGELFF
TRBJ2-2 | . | TRBD2 | TRBV2 | TGTGCCAGCTCAAACAGCGGGGCCACCGGGGAGCTGTTTTTT | CASSNSGATGELFF
TRBJ2-5 | . | TRBD1 | TRBV19 | TGTGCCAGTAGTACCCGGGACAGGAGGGTTCAAGAGACCCAGTACTTC | CASSTRDRRVQETQYF
TRBJ1-5 | . | TRBD1 | TRBV2 | TGTGCCAGCACCCTTCAAGGGGGCCGTCAGCCCCAGCATTTT | CASTLQGGRQPQHF
TRBJ1-2 | . | . | TRBV2 | TGTGCCAGCAGTGAAACCCCTGGCAGAAACCACTATGGCTACACCTTC | CASSETPGRNHYGYTF
TRBJ2-3 | . | TRBD1 | TRBV24-1 | TGTGCCACCAGTGGACAGGGGACAGATACGCAGTATTTT | CATSGQGTDTQYF
TRBJ2-5 | . | TRBD2 | TRBV2 | TGTGCCAGCAGAGCTAGCGGGAGCAGGCAAGAGACCCAGTACTTC | CASRASGSRQETQYF
TRBJ2-3 | . | . | TRBV5-8 | TGTGCCAGCAGCCCGGACTCCCCAGATACGCAGTATTTT | CASSPDSPDTQYF
TRBJ2-2 | . | TRBD1 | TRBV28 | TGTGCCAGCAGGGGACAGACAGGGGTAAACACCGGGGAGCTGTTTTTT | CASRGQTGVNTGELFF
TRBJ2-1 | . | . | TRBV3-1/TRBV3-2 | TGTGCCAGCAGGCACCTCGGGGTTGAGCAGTTCTTC | CASRHLGVEQFF
TRBJ2-2 | . | . | TRBV7-7 | TGTGCTAGCAGCCCGAGGACTCTTATCGGTACCGGGGAGCTGTTTTTT | CASSPRTLIGTGELFF
TRBJ1-6 | . | TRBD1 | TRBV7-2 | TGTGCCAGCAGCTTACAGGGGGTAAATTCACCCCTCCACTTT | CASSLQGVNSPLHF
TRBJ2-2 | . | TRBD2 | TRBV6-6 | TGTGCCAGCAGTCCCGAATACCGTGGACTAGCGACCGGGGAGCTGTTTTTT | CASSPEYRGLATGELFF
TRBJ1-1 | . | TRBD1 | TRBV18 | TGTGCCAGCTCACCCCACAGGGGGGACCCTGAAGCTTTCTTT | CASSPHRGDPEAFF
TRBJ1-6 | . | . | TRBV6-4 | TGTGCCAGTGGGCCTAATTCACCCCTCCACTTT | CASGPNSPLHF
TRBJ2-2 | . | TRBD1 | TRBV6-2/TRBV6-3 | TGTGCCAGCAGTGCCGGGACAGGGCAAGCGGTGTACACCGGGGAGCTGTTTTTT | CASSAGTGQAVYTGELFF
TRBJ2-7 | . | TRBD1 | TRBV19 | TGTGCCAGTAGTTCCCGGGACAGGACCTCCTACGAGCAGTACTTC | CASSSRDRTSYEQYF
TRBJ1-5 | . | TRBD1 | TRBV4-1 | TGCGCCAGCAGCCAAGGCTCAGGGGGAGGTCAGCCCCAGCATTTT | CASSQGSGGGQPQHF
TRBJ2-3 | . | . | TRBV7-8 | TGTGCCAGCAGCCCCCAGGGAGATACGCAGTATTTT | CASSPQGDTQYF
TRBJ2-7 | . | TRBD2 | TRBV27 | TGTGCCAGCGGTCTACGGGGGGGGAACGAGCAGTACTTC | CASGLRGGNEQYF
TRBJ1-1 | . | . | TRBV3-1/TRBV3-2 | TGTGCCAGCAGCCAAATGGCCGTTCCGAACACTGAAGCTTTCTTT | CASSQMAVPNTEAFF
TRBJ1-2 | . | TRBD1 | TRBV27 | TGTGCCAGCAGTTCCGGGACAGCCTACACCTTC | CASSSGTAYTF
TRBJ2-7 | . | . | TRBV27 | TGTGCCAGCGGTCGCGCGGCGACGGACTACGAGCAGTACTTC | CASGRAATDYEQYF
TRBJ2-1 | once | . | TRBV7-3 | TGTGCCAGCAGCTTAAGAGCCCCGGGGGGCGACAATGAGCAGTTCTTC | CASSLRAPGGDNEQFF
TRBJ2-2 | few | TRBD1 | TRBV7-6 | TGTGCCAGCAGCTTTGGGACAGCGAACACCGGGGAGCTGTTTTTT | CASSFGTANTGELFF
TRBJ1-1 | . | . | TRBV15 | TGTGCCACCAGCTCAAGAGACAGCAACACTGAAGCTTTCTTT | CATSSRDSNTEAFF
TRBJ1-5 | . | TRBD1 | TRBV19 | TGTGCCAGTTCTACAGGGGGCTTCGGCAATCAGCCCCAGCATTTT | CASSTGGFGNQPQHF
TRBJ2-1 | . | TRBD2 | TRBV28 | TGTGCCAGCAGATTGACTAGCGGGGGGGGATACAATGAGCAGTTCTTC | CASRLTSGGGYNEQFF
TRBJ2-2 | few | TRBD1 | TRBV7-8 | TGTGCCAGCAGCCCCCGACAGGGGCCATCCGGGGAGCTGTTTTTT | CASSPRQGPSGELFF
TRBJ1-2 | few | . | TRBV6-4 | TGTGCCAGCAAACGGTCCCCAGGGAATAACTATGGCTACACCTTC | CASKRSPGNNYGYTF
TRBJ2-1 | . | . | TRBV2 | TGTGCCAGCAGTGATTGGCACCGACACCCATCCTACAATGAGCAGTTCTTC | CASSDWHRHPSYNEQFF
TRBJ1-2 | . | . | TRBV1 | TGCACCAGCAGCCAACGGGACAGGGGACATGGCTACACCTTC | CTSSQRDRGHGYTF
TRBJ1-6 | . | . | TRBV5-4 | TGTGCCAGCAGCCCTGGGGGGAATCGTAATAATTCACCCCTCCACTTT | CASSPGGNRNNSPLHF
TRBJ2-1 | . | . | TRBV10-1 | TGCGCCAGCAGTGAGACCGGGGATGAGCAGTTCTTC | CASSETGDEQFF
TRBJ1-1 | . | TRBD1 | TRBV19 | TGTGCCAGTAGTACGGACAGGCTTAACACTGAAGCTTTCTTT | CASSTDRLNTEAFF
TRBJ1-2 | . | . | TRBV2 | TGTGCCAGCAGTGTCGATGGCTACACCTTC | CASSVDGYTF
TRBJ1-1 | . | . | TRBV5-1 | TGCGCCAGCAGCTTGACTAGTCAAAACACTGAAGCTTTCTTT | CASSLTSQNTEAFF
TRBJ1-1 | . | . | TRBV7-3 | TGTGCCAGCAGCTTTGGACAGAGCACTGAAGCTTTCTTT | CASSFGQSTEAFF
TRBJ2-2 | few | . | TRBV6-6 | TGTGCCAGCAGTCCGACTACCGGGGAGCTGTTTTTT | CASSPTTGELFF
TRBJ1-2 | . | TRBD1 | TRBV3-1/TRBV3-2 | TGTGCCAGCAGCCATCCGGGACAGGGGTTGAGCGGCTACACCTTC | CASSHPGQGLSGYTF